Shown below are 23 T cell receptor beta chains from a single sample sequenced in a study of T cells expressing NK-cell markers. TCRdb derives one entry per CDR3 protein from the 5' RACE reads, leaving out DNA. Its listing shows more than 400,000 distinct CDR3 sequences. The sequencing sample was made of blood T cells: a sorted CD56 or NKG2C T cell subset, CD4+ or CD8+ T cells, or bulk PBMC T cells (not recorded which). These receptors were taken from a woman between 18 and 75 years old in good health.

The chain uses TRBV20-1 and TRBJ2-7; as DNA is missing, the TRBD2 call by TCRdb cannot be tested. The CDR3 sequence is 16 residues long. The germline gives CDR1 DFQATT, CDR2 SNEGSKA (reference sequence). The CDR3: CSARELAGEVPYEQYF.

The CDR3 reads CASSLEVAHNEQFF. The rearrangement uses TRBV5-1 and TRBJ2-1; the D call of TRBD2 rests on TCRdb alone, since no DNA is present to check it. This CDR3 has 14 amino acids. The germline gives CDR1 SGHRS, CDR2 YFSETQ.

The CDR3 loop is CASSALVGGDNEQFF. The V gene is TRBV6-1, the J gene TRBJ2-1; the D call of TRBD2 rests on TCRdb alone, since no DNA is present to check it. Germline V CDR1 and CDR2: MNHNS, SASEGT. This CDR3 has 15 residues.

The V gene is TRBV9, the J gene TRBJ1-1; TCRdb proposes TRBD1, but this gene call is untestable without DNA. CDR1 and CDR2 (germline): SGDLS, YYNGEE. The CDR3 length is 16 residues. Here the CDR3 reads CASSPHPGQAGKVAFF.

V gene TRBV10-3 combines with J gene TRBJ2-1; the D call from TCRdb, TRBD2, cannot be confirmed without DNA. CDR1 is ENHRY and CDR2 is SYGVKD in the germline V gene. This CDR3 contains 17 residues. CDR3 sequence reads: CAISRGLAGNFYNEQFF.

The chain links TRBV2 to TRBJ1-6. There are 11 residues in the CDR3. Germline CDR1 reads SNHLY; CDR2 reads FYNNEI. The CDR3 here is CASSVDSPLHF.

The genes are TRBV5-1 and TRBJ2-1. Germline lookup yields CDR1 SGHRS and CDR2 YFSETQ. The CDR3 length is 15 residues. The CDR3 here is CASSLGSSSYNEQFF.

The V and J genes are TRBV29-1 and TRBJ2-3; TCRdb selects TRBD2, and the lack of DNA leaves this call unchecked. From germline, CDR1 is SQVTM and CDR2 ANQGSEA. This CDR3 is built from 16 residues. The chain's CDR3 is CSTLTPGGTSTDTQYF.

V is TRBV4-2 and J is TRBJ2-2; TCRdb indicates TRBD1, and absent DNA this call remains unverified. In germline, CDR1 is LGHNA, CDR2 YNFKEQ. The CDR3 has 17 amino acids. The CDR3 protein is CASSQEWTPGDTGELFF.

The CDR3 spells CSALGFTDTQYF. This chain connects TRBV20-1 to TRBJ2-3. Per the germline V gene, CDR1 is DFQATT and CDR2 is SNEGSKA (reference sequence). The CDR3 runs 12 residues.

The chain recombines TRBV5-1 with TRBJ1-3. CDR3 length: 15 residues. Germline loops: CDR1 SGHRS, CDR2 YFSETQ. The CDR3 is CASSLGSSSGNTIYF.

CDR3 sequence reads: CASTKGTGELFF. The chain carries TRBV6-2 or TRBV6-3 and TRBJ2-2. This CDR3 is 12 amino acids long. Looked up from germline, CDR1 is MNHEY and CDR2 is SVGEGT.

The genes are TRBV19 and TRBJ1-1; no DNA is available, so the TRBD1 call from TCRdb remains unchecked. CDR3 length equals 15 residues. CDR1 LNHDA and CDR2 SQIVND come from the germline V gene (reference sequence). The CDR3 is CASSVTGTPMVEAFF.

The J gene is TRBJ2-1, the V gene TRBV12-3 or TRBV12-4; TCRdb's D call of TRBD2 is untestable without DNA. This CDR3 is 15 amino acids long. CDR3 loop: CASSPVGGGPDEQFF.

The rearrangement links TRBV20-1 to TRBJ2-3; the TCRdb call, TRBD1, lacks DNA for checking. The length of the CDR3 is 14 residues. Germline lookup yields CDR1 DFQATT and CDR2 SNEGSKA (reference sequence). CDR3 loop: CSATTGTSGDTQYF.

The CDR3 sequence: CASSTPGTAQETQYF. The chain recombines TRBV28 with TRBJ2-5; without DNA, the TCRdb call of TRBD1 cannot be checked. This CDR3 region has 15 residues. Germline CDR1 and CDR2: MDHEN and SYDVKM.

CDR3: CASSHLDQPQHF. This chain connects TRBV7-9 to TRBJ1-5. CDR3 length: 12 amino acids. CDR1 SEHNR and CDR2 FQNEAQ come from the germline V gene (reference sequence). Complete variable domain (other parts from reference TRBV7-9 and TRBJ1-5): DTGVSQNPRHKITKRGQNVTFRCDPISEHNRLYWYRQTLGQGPEFLTYFQNEAQLEKSRLLSDRFSAERPKGSFSTLEIQRTEQGDSAMYLCASSHLDQPQHFGDGTRLSIL.

V usage is TRBV7-2 and J usage is TRBJ1-2. The CDR3 length is 14 residues. The germline V gene has CDR1 SGHTA and CDR2 FQGNSA. CDR3 sequence: CASSLFSANYGYTF.

The chain couples TRBV4-3 to TRBJ2-1; TCRdb indicates TRBD1, and absent DNA this call remains unverified. The germline CDR1 and CDR2 sequences are LGHNA and YSLEER. This CDR3 region has 15 residues. The CDR3 sequence is CASSQGATGYNEQFF.

The chain is built from TRBV4-2 and TRBJ2-1; the TCRdb D gene call, TRBD2, has no DNA to confirm it. Germline loops: CDR1 LGHNA, CDR2 YNFKEQ. The length of the CDR3 is 17 residues. Here the CDR3 reads CASSQGERLAEYNEQFF.

The chain uses TRBV12-3 or TRBV12-4 and TRBJ1-5; TCRdb calls TRBD1, which cannot be checked without DNA. CDR3 length: 17 amino acids. CDR3 protein: CASSGGPGQSGNQPQHF.

The rearrangement joins TRBV18 to TRBJ2-7; TCRdb proposes TRBD1, but this gene call is untestable without DNA. The CDR3 covers 14 residues. The germline CDR1 and CDR2 sequences are KGHSH and LQKENI. The CDR3 loop reads CASSTGLISYEQYF.

The chain joins TRBV12-3 or TRBV12-4 to TRBJ1-2; the D call of TRBD1 rests on TCRdb alone, since no DNA is present to check it. This CDR3 is 14 amino acids long. CDR3 loop: CASSLGGTLYGYTF.